The following is a T cell receptor beta chain sequence with its context. Its antigen is currently unknown. The data originate from a study of chemoradiotherapy in HPV16-positive cancers. Study at large: A couple of HPV16-positive patients' cells yielded candidate HPV-specific clones and common motifs. Findings and caveats of the study: HPV-responsive T-cell expansion during chemoradiotherapy was linked to improved recurrence-free survival in HPV16-positive patients. Non-HPV-specific T cells did not expand in tumors during treatment, whereas candidate HPV-specific clones and E7-related motifs did.

The method was immunoSEQ multiplex PCR; TCRdb's version includes in-frame clones alone and lacks a portion of them. The data show thousands of clones, 55% to 80% seen once. V trimming: 5 bases; J trimming: 5 bases; junction bases outside the gene matches: 9. From germline, CDR1 is SGHTA and CDR2 FQGNSA. This CDR3 spans 15 amino acids. Sampling took place from a patient who underwent chemoradiotherapy. The chain recombines TRBV7-2 with TRBJ1-5; TRBD1 matches at 7 bases. The TCR originated in a human donor with HPV-associated anogenital cancer. CDR3 in amino acids: CASSRDGQVDQPQHF. CDR3 nucleotides: TGTGCCAGCAGCCGAGACGGACAGGTCGATCAGCCCCAGCATTTT.